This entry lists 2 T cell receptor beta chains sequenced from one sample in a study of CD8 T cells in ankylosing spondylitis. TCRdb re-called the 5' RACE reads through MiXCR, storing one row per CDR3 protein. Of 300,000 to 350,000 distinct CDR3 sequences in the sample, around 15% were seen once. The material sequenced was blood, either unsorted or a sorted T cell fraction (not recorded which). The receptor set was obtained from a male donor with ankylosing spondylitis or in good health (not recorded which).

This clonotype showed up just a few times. The CDR3 loop is CASSLIPPEQGRKGYTF. The CDR3 bases are TGTGCCAGCAGTTTAATACCCCCAGAACAGGGGAGAAAGGGCTACACCTTC. The chain links TRBV27 to TRBJ1-2; 7 nucleotides align to TRBD1. Germline values: CDR1 MNHEY, CDR2 SMNVEV (reference sequence). The CDR3 sequence is 17 residues long. The J segment lost 8 bases and the V segment lost 2 bases, leaving 17 bases of the junction unmatched.

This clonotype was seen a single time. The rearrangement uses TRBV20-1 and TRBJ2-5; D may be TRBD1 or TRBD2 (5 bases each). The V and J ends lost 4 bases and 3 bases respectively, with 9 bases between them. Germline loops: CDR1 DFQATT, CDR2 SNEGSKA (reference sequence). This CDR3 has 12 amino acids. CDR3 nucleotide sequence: TGCAGTGCTAATCGGGGCAAAGAGACCCAGTACTTC. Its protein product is CSANRGKETQYF.